This T cell receptor (beta chain) was sequenced for a study of shared clonotypes between healthy human individuals. Naive CD8 cells were CD45RO-negative, positively selected for CCR7, excluding terminally differentiated effector memory CD45RA+ cells. The genomic DNA of each subset was split evenly across several immunoSEQ plates. Generated by immunoSEQ multiplex PCR, the TCRdb table keeps only in-frame clones and is missing some. The sample lists about 2.1 million clones, around 93% occurring once. This CDR3 contains 13 residues. Source material: naive CD8+ T cells from PBMCs. The chain recombines TRBV21-1 with TRBJ2-1. TRBV21-1 is a pseudogene segment. The receptor's source is a young man in good health. Some clones in this sample may be carry-over from other donors' samples. The CDR3 nucleotides read TGTGCCAGCCGGCTGAACTCCTACAATGAGCAGTTCTTC. It yields the protein CASRLNSYNEQFF.